The 17 T cell receptor beta chains in this list originate from one sample, sequenced in a study of cytomegalovirus exposure and HLA in healthy donors. Using immunoSEQ multiplex PCR, the repertoire was profiled, and TCRdb retains in-frame clones only, with some absent. The sample carries roughly 100,000 clones, approximately 95% recorded once. The sequenced sample was PBMCs. These receptors were taken from a woman between 18 and 29 years old in good health and CMV-seronegative.

The chain recombines TRBV7-8 with TRBJ2-7; D is undetermined. CDR1 and CDR2 from the germline V gene are SGHVS and FQNEAQ. The CDR3 covers 12 residues. Trimming pared 5 bases from V and 2 bases from J, leaving 7 bases between. The CDR3 nucleotides are TGTGCCAGCAGCCCCTCAGCCTACGAGCAGTACTTC. This codes for CASSPSAYEQYF.

The V and J genes are TRBV11-2 and TRBJ1-2; no clear D. In germline, CDR1 is SGHAT, CDR2 FQNNGV. Trimming pared 2 bases from V and 0 bases from J, leaving 4 bases between. CDR3 length: 13 amino acids. CDR3 coding DNA: TGTGCCAGCAGCTTAACAGCTAACTATGGCTACACCTTC. It specifies CASSLTANYGYTF.

V and J are TRBV6-1 and TRBJ1-1; 8 bases map to TRBD1. In germline, CDR1 is MNHNS, CDR2 SASEGT. Germline trimming cut 6 bases from V and 6 bases from J; bases unmatched to any gene: 6. The CDR3 length is 13 residues. CDR3 nucleotides: TGTGCCAGCAGACTCGGACAGGGCGCTGAAGCTTTCTTT. Translating gives CASRLGQGAEAFF.

V usage is TRBV7-3 and J usage is TRBJ1-2, with 9 bases aligning to TRBD1. Looked up from germline, CDR1 is SGHTA and CDR2 is FQGTGA. The CDR3 is made up of 13 amino acids. Trimming cost V 6 bases and J 8 bases; bases outside gene matches: 7. The CDR3 region is CASSPDRGVGYTF. The CDR3 nucleotides are TGTGCCAGCAGTCCGGACAGGGGCGTAGGCTACACCTTC.

J is TRBJ2-7 and V is TRBV4-1; possibly TRBD2 for D (5 bases). Germline-derived CDR1 and CDR2 are MGHRA and YSYEKL. The CDR3 covers 13 residues. V lost 0 bases and J lost 4, with 7 bases in between. The CDR3 bases are TGCGCCAGCAGCCAAGAAGGAGGATACGAGCAGTACTTC. Translated: CASSQEGGYEQYF.

V gene TRBV19 combines with J gene TRBJ1-1; D might be TRBD1 (6 bases). This CDR3 spans 15 amino acids. V was clipped by 7 bases and J by 0 bases, with 15 bases between them. Germline-derived CDR1 and CDR2 are LNHDA and SQIVND (reference sequence). The CDR3 loop reads CASTKNRDLNTEAFF. The CDR3 DNA sequence: TGTGCCAGTACTAAAAACAGGGACCTGAACACTGAAGCTTTCTTT.

The chain uses TRBV19 and TRBJ2-1; the D gene is possibly TRBD1 (6 bases). Between the trimmed V and J ends, which lost 4 bases and 3 bases, there was a span of 22 bases. Germline CDR1 is LNHDA and CDR2 is SQIVND (reference sequence). CDR3 length: 18 amino acids. The CDR3 here is CASSNGTWGIQFYNEQFF. CDR3 DNA: TGTGCCAGTAGTAACGGGACATGGGGTATCCAATTCTACAATGAGCAGTTCTTC.

The CDR3: CASSLYGANVLTF. The CDR3 DNA reads as TGTGCCAGCAGCTTATATGGGGCCAACGTCCTGACTTTC. The chain recombines TRBV5-4 with TRBJ2-6; the D is unclear. CDR1 and CDR2 from the germline V gene are SGHNT and YYREEE (reference sequence). The germline V and J ends were trimmed by 2 bases and 3 bases, with 3 bases remaining between them. The CDR3 contains 13 residues.

This clone was picked up one time. The V call is TRBV2, the J call TRBJ2-3; D remains unclear. Between the trimmed V and J ends, which lost 10 bases and 6 bases, there was a span of 11 bases. Germline lookup yields CDR1 SNHLY and CDR2 FYNNEI. The CDR3 is 11 amino acids. The chain's CDR3 is CATRLGDTQYF. The CDR3 nucleotides are TGTGCCACCCGACTCGGTGATACGCAGTATTTT.

The V call is TRBV6-5, the J call TRBJ1-2; 7 nucleotides agree with TRBD1. With 0 bases clipped from V and 4 bases from J, the junction kept 8 bases outside the gene matches. Germline CDR1 MNHEY, CDR2 SVGAGI. CDR3 length equals 16 residues. CDR3 DNA sequence: TGTGCCAGCAGTTACTCCGGGACAGCCAGATCCTATGGCTACACCTTC. It encodes CASSYSGTARSYGYTF.

The J gene is TRBJ2-5, the V gene TRBV19, with 10 positions matching TRBD2. Germline V CDR1 and CDR2: LNHDA, SQIVND (reference sequence). This CDR3 region has 15 residues. The V and J ends lost 3 bases and 5 bases, in that order; junction bases with no gene match: 6. Here the CDR3 DNA reads TGTGCCAGTAGTATTGCAGCGGGGGGGCCGGAGACCCAGTACTTC. Translation gives CASSIAAGGPETQYF.

This rearrangement joins TRBV27 to TRBJ1-6, with D maybe TRBD1 (6 bases). The CDR3 covers 18 residues. With 6 bases removed from V and 4 bases from J, the gap between germline ends came to 22 bases. The germline CDR1 and CDR2 sequences are MNHEY and SMNVEV (reference sequence). The CDR3 spells CASRLVQGSPTYNSPLHF. The CDR3 DNA sequence: TGTGCCAGCAGATTAGTGCAGGGGAGCCCCACTTATAATTCACCCCTCCACTTT.

The chain has TRBV13 and TRBJ2-3, with D possibly matching TRBD1 (5 bases). Trimming cost V 5 bases and J 1 base, with 7 bases left between them. The germline V gene has CDR1 PRHDT and CDR2 FYEKMQ (reference sequence). The CDR3 sequence is 13 residues long. The CDR3 region has the DNA TGTGCCAGCAGCGTACAGGGCACAGATACGCAGTATTTT. Its translation: CASSVQGTDTQYF.

The rearrangement links TRBV12-5 to TRBJ2-1, with D maybe TRBD1 (5 bases). Germline V CDR1 and CDR2: LGHNT, FRNRAP. The CDR3 runs to 13 residues. V was trimmed by 1 base and J by 15 bases, leaving 16 bases between them. The CDR3 DNA reads as TGTGCTAGTGGTTTGGACTTTGGGGCGGTGGGGTTCTTC. Residues: CASGLDFGAVGFF.

About this clone: The junction shows a germline mismatch at one end, possibly a read error. V gene TRBV4-3 combines with J gene TRBJ2-7, with TRBD1 identical over 7 bases. The length of the CDR3 is 13 residues. The germline V gene encodes CDR1 LGHNA and CDR2 YSLEER. The CDR3 reads CASSQEKEQGILF. CDR3 nucleotide sequence: TGCGCCAGCAGCCAAGAAAAAGAACAGGGGATCCTCTTC.

The chain joins TRBV7-9 to TRBJ1-4, with D tentatively TRBD1 (5 bases). The CDR3 runs to 15 residues. Germline CDR1 and CDR2: SEHNR and FQNEAQ (reference sequence). The germline V and J ends were trimmed by 1 base and 10 bases, with 16 bases remaining between them. CDR3: CASSLVQGGFGKLFF. In nucleotides, the CDR3 is TGTGCCAGCAGCTTAGTGCAGGGAGGCTTCGGAAAACTGTTTTTT.

This chain links TRBV9 with TRBJ2-3, with a tentative D call TRBD1 (5 bases). Germline V gene lookup returns CDR1 SGDLS and CDR2 YYNGEE. V shed 3 bases and J shed 5 bases, with 13 bases lying between them. The CDR3 totals 14 residues. The CDR3 is CASSDFQGVDTQYF. DNA for the CDR3: TGTGCCAGCAGCGACTTTCAAGGGGTAGATACGCAGTATTTT.